What follows are 25 T cell receptor beta chains derived from one specimen sequenced in a study of CD8 T cells in Susac syndrome. A quantity of about 0.5 to 1 ug RNA underwent reverse transcription using random hexamers. TCRdb analysed the immunoSEQ multiplex PCR reads with MiXCR anew, one entry per CDR3 protein. The sample contains approximately 130,000 distinct CDR3 sequences, 91% of which appear only once. The sequenced sample consisted of CD8+ T cells from PBMCs. The receptors originated from a human donor with multiple sclerosis.

In its sample, this clonotype is medium-sized (0.01 to 0.1%). CDR3 in DNA: TGTGCCAGCAGGGATCCGGGACAGGGAGGTGAAGCTTTCTTT. As protein: CASRDPGQGGEAFF. The chain is built from TRBV7-9 and TRBJ1-1, with 9 bases aligning to TRBD1. CDR1 SEHNR and CDR2 FQNEAQ come from the germline V gene (reference sequence). Trimming at V came to 6 bases and at J to 7 bases, leaving 9 bases not matched to a gene. The CDR3 extends over 14 amino acids.

CDR3 sequence (DNA): TGTGCCAGCATATCGCAGGGTTTGGGGAACACCGGGGAGCTGTTTTTT. Translation: CASISQGLGNTGELFF. This rearrangement joins TRBV6-6 to TRBJ2-2, with a tentative D call TRBD1 (5 bases). The CDR3 contains 16 residues. Trimming shortened V by 7 bases and J by 1 base, and 16 bases separated the two germline ends. Germline V gene sequence: CDR1 MNHNY, CDR2 SVGAGI (reference sequence).

The chain has TRBV12-3 or TRBV12-4 and TRBJ1-5, with a weak D call TRBD1 (6 bases). Trimming shortened V by 8 bases and J by 5 bases, and 16 bases separated the two germline ends. CDR3 length: 14 residues. CDR3 in amino acids: CASSPRGAHQPQHF. The CDR3, as DNA: TGTGCCAGCTCTCCTCGGGGGGCGCATCAGCCCCAGCATTTT.

Remarks on this clonotype: Given the absence of the conserved phenylalanine or tryptophan at the CDR3 end, a read error is likely. The chain uses TRBV12-3 or TRBV12-4 and TRBJ1-5; D might be TRBD1 (6 bases). The CDR3 is 13 residues long. Trimming removed 2 bases at V and 8 bases at J, with 10 bases between. CDR3 nucleotides: TGTGCCAGCAGTTTATGGGGGCCTGAGCCCCAGCATTAT. It specifies CASSLWGPEPQHY.

The chain employs TRBV4-2 and TRBJ2-1; maybe TRBD1 (6 bases). V was pared by 0 bases and J by 8 bases, with 8 bases between. Germline V gene lookup returns CDR1 LGHNA and CDR2 YNFKEQ. This CDR3 is built from 13 residues. This CDR3 reads CASSQEGGDEQFF. CDR3 DNA: TGTGCCAGCAGCCAAGAAGGGGGTGATGAGCAGTTCTTC.

This chain links TRBV5-5 with TRBJ2-3; D unclear. V lost 0 bases and J lost 4, with 3 bases in between. Germline V CDR1 and CDR2: SGHKS, YYEKEE (reference sequence). The CDR3 contains 12 residues. CDR3 region: CASSLEADTQYF. CDR3 nucleotide sequence: TGTGCCAGCAGCTTGGAAGCAGATACGCAGTATTTT.

The V and J genes are TRBV19 and TRBJ1-1; D gene uncertain. The CDR3 is made up of 13 amino acids. Deletions cut 5 bases from V and 0 bases from J, with 7 bases between. CDR1 and CDR2 from the germline V gene are LNHDA and SQIVND (reference sequence). This chain's CDR3 is CASSAAMNTEAFF. In DNA, the CDR3 is TGTGCCAGTAGTGCCGCTATGAACACTGAAGCTTTCTTT. Looking up the rest from reference TRBV19 and TRBJ1-1 gives the full variable domain: DGGITQSPKYLFRKEGQNVTLSCEQNLNHDAMYWYRQDPGQGLRLIYYSQIVNDFQKGDIAEGYSVSREKKESFPLTVTSAQKNPTAFYLCASSAAMNTEAFFGQGTRLTVV.

V usage is TRBV13 and J usage is TRBJ2-1, with unresolved D. The germline V gene has CDR1 PRHDT and CDR2 FYEKMQ (reference sequence). The CDR3 is 14 amino acids. Trimming left V 5 bases short and J 3 bases short, with 11 bases between. Here the CDR3 reads CASSHPEDYNEQFF. In DNA, the CDR3 is TGTGCCAGCAGCCACCCTGAGGACTACAATGAGCAGTTCTTC. Full variable domain (remainder filled in from reference TRBV13 and TRBJ2-1): AAGVIQSPRHLIKEKRETATLKCYPIPRHDTVYWYQQGPGQDPQFLISFYEKMQSDKGSIPDRFSAQQFSDYHSELNMSSLELGDSALYFCASSHPEDYNEQFFGPGTRLTVL.

V is TRBV9 and J is TRBJ2-7; 10 bases agree with TRBD2. The length of the CDR3 is 17 residues. Germline values: CDR1 SGDLS, CDR2 YYNGEE. V dropped 0 bases and J dropped 5; count of bases not matched to a gene: 11. CDR3 loop: CASSVDPLAGVKNEQYF. CDR3 DNA sequence: TGTGCCAGCAGCGTAGATCCCCTAGCGGGAGTAAAGAACGAGCAGTACTTC.

The chain couples TRBV9 to TRBJ2-1; 8 nucleotides agree with TRBD2. CDR1 and CDR2 (germline): SGDLS, YYNGEE. This CDR3 contains 15 residues. J lost 2 bases, V lost 0 bases, and 1 base had no gene match. CDR3 protein: CASSVAGGTYNEQFF. The DNA for the CDR3 is TGTGCCAGCAGCGTAGCGGGAGGGACCTACAATGAGCAGTTCTTC.

V usage is TRBV6-2 or TRBV6-3 and J usage is TRBJ2-7; TRBD1 is a possible D gene (6 bases). V was shortened by 5 bases and J by 5 bases, with 13 bases between the two germline ends. The CDR3 is 13 amino acids. CDR1 and CDR2 (germline): MNHEY, SVGEGT. CDR3 sequence: CASSPQGYNEQYF. CDR3 nucleotide sequence: TGTGCCAGCAGTCCACAGGGTTACAACGAGCAGTACTTC.

The chain carries TRBV9 and TRBJ2-7; tentatively, D is TRBD1 (5 bases). Trimming removed 0 bases at V and 1 base at J, with 8 bases between. The germline gives CDR1 SGDLS, CDR2 YYNGEE. CDR3 length equals 14 residues. For the CDR3, the DNA is TGTGCCAGCAGCGTAGGACAGACTTCCTACGAGCAGTACTTC. Protein sequence: CASSVGQTSYEQYF.

V is TRBV5-1 and J is TRBJ1-5, with 8 bases matching TRBD1. V dropped 1 base and J dropped 5; count of bases not matched to a gene: 11. This CDR3 contains 17 residues. CDR1 and CDR2 (germline): SGHRS, YFSETQ. The CDR3 sequence: CASSLSGQGADDQPQHF. The CDR3, as DNA: TGCGCCAGCAGCTTGAGTGGGCAGGGGGCGGATGATCAGCCCCAGCATTTT.

This chain links TRBV7-9 with TRBJ2-3; TRBD2 aligns across 12 bases. There are 16 residues in the CDR3. V was pared by 5 bases and J by 5 bases, with 8 bases of the junction left unmatched. The germline gives CDR1 SEHNR, CDR2 FQNEAQ (reference sequence). CDR3 protein: CASSPWSSGREDTQYF. The CDR3 DNA reads as TGTGCCAGCAGCCCATGGTCTAGCGGGAGGGAAGATACGCAGTATTTT.

This clonotype is a singleton in its sample. This rearrangement joins TRBV29-1 to TRBJ2-7, with a weak D call TRBD2 (5 bases). This CDR3 region has 14 residues. Between the trimmed V and J ends, which lost 4 bases and 4 bases, there was a span of 17 bases. Looked up from germline, CDR1 is SQVTM and CDR2 is ANQGSEA. The DNA of the CDR3 is TGCAGCGTTGTGAGGGCTTCTAGCCCTTACGAGCAGTACTTC. As protein: CSVVRASSPYEQYF.

This sequence joins TRBV4-1 and TRBJ2-7; no clear D gene. This CDR3 spans 13 amino acids. The germline gives CDR1 MGHRA, CDR2 YSYEKL. Trimming removed 4 bases at V and 3 bases at J, with 10 bases between. CDR3 amino acids: CASSREDGYEQYF. CDR3 in DNA: TGCGCCAGCAGCCGCGAGGACGGCTACGAGCAGTACTTC.

V gene TRBV30 combines with J gene TRBJ1-2; the D gene is possibly TRBD1 (5 bases). V was pared by 7 bases and J by 0 bases, with 12 bases between. The CDR3 has 13 amino acids. The germline V gene has CDR1 GTSNPN and CDR2 SVGIG (reference sequence). CDR3: CALVQASNYGYTF. Here the CDR3 DNA reads TGTGCCTTAGTACAGGCTTCTAACTATGGCTACACCTTC.

The rearrangement links TRBV27 to TRBJ2-1, with 8 nucleotides matching TRBD1. The CDR3 has 14 amino acids. J was trimmed by 6 bases and V by 7 bases; bases with no gene match: 8. Germline loops: CDR1 MNHEY, CDR2 SMNVEV (reference sequence). DNA of the CDR3: TGTGCCAGCAAAGAGACAGGGGAAGGCAATGAGCAGTTCTTC. Amino acids: CASKETGEGNEQFF.

The genes are TRBV29-1 and TRBJ2-7, with 8 bases matching TRBD1. CDR1 SQVTM and CDR2 ANQGSEA come from the germline V gene. Unmatched junction bases numbered 6, after V lost 7 bases and J lost 7 bases. CDR3 length: 11 residues. This chain's CDR3 is CSGTGSGEQYF. The CDR3 DNA reads as TGCAGCGGGACAGGGTCGGGGGAGCAGTACTTC.

CDR3 coding DNA: TGTGCCAGCAGCTTAGAGGATACGCAGTATTTT. Translated, it gives CASSLEDTQYF. This chain joins TRBV7-8 and TRBJ2-3, with D unclear. There are 11 residues in the CDR3. Germline loops: CDR1 SGHVS, CDR2 FQNEAQ. V was clipped by 1 base and J by 6 bases, with 2 bases between them.

The chain has TRBV7-9 and TRBJ2-2; no clear D gene. In germline, CDR1 is SEHNR, CDR2 FQNEAQ (reference sequence). With 5 bases removed from V and 1 base from J, the gap between germline ends came to 14 bases. The CDR3 sequence is 16 residues long. The CDR3 protein is CASSPFTLMNTGELFF. CDR3 nucleotide sequence: TGTGCCAGCAGCCCGTTCACACTTATGAACACCGGGGAGCTGTTTTTT.

This clonotype is a singleton in its sample. V and J are TRBV27 and TRBJ1-5, with D possibly matching TRBD1 (6 bases). Germline lookup yields CDR1 MNHEY and CDR2 SMNVEV (reference sequence). V was cut by 6 bases and J by 2 bases, with 11 bases left in between. The CDR3 covers 14 residues. DNA for the CDR3: TGTGCCAGCAGATTGGGGGCGGGCAATCAGCCCCAGCATTTT. This codes for CASRLGAGNQPQHF.

The chain has TRBV7-9 and TRBJ1-2; a weak D match, TRBD1 (5 bases). The CDR3 has 15 amino acids. The germline gives CDR1 SEHNR, CDR2 FQNEAQ (reference sequence). The germline V and J ends were trimmed by 0 bases and 3 bases, with 11 bases remaining between them. CDR3 region: CASSLARGMDYGYTF. As DNA, the CDR3 is TGTGCCAGCAGCTTAGCTAGGGGTATGGACTATGGCTACACCTTC.

The CDR3 here is CASSQDPAGGQETQYF. The CDR3 DNA reads as TGTGCCAGCAGCCAAGATCCCGCGGGAGGCCAAGAGACCCAGTACTTC. The rearrangement links TRBV4-2 to TRBJ2-5; 8 nucleotides match TRBD2. With V trimmed by 0 bases and J by 1 base, 4 bases remained unmatched. CDR1 is LGHNA and CDR2 is YNFKEQ in the germline V gene. This CDR3 has 16 residues.

This chain connects TRBV20-1 to TRBJ1-2; D is undetermined. Trimming took 7 bases from V and 4 from J, leaving 10 bases between them. The CDR3 consists of 11 residues. The germline CDR1 and CDR2 sequences are DFQATT and SNEGSKA (reference sequence). This CDR3 reads CSGLSVYGYTF. The CDR3, as DNA: TGCAGTGGCCTAAGTGTCTATGGCTACACCTTC.